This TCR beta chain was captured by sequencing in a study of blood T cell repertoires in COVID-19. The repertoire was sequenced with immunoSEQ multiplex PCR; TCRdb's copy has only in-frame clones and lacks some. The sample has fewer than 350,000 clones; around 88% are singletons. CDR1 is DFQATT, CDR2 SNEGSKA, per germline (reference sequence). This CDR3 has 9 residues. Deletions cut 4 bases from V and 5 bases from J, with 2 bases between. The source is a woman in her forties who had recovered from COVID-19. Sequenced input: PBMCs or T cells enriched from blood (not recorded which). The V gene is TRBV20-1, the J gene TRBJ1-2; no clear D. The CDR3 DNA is TGCAGTGCTACATATGGCTACACCTTC. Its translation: CSATYGYTF.